The clone carrying this TCR beta chain has only a few counts. Trimming stripped 6 bases from V and 5 bases from J, with 16 bases between. This CDR3 has 14 residues. Germline lookup yields CDR1 MNHEY and CDR2 SVGAGI. The PCR used 60 V beta and 13 J beta primers. Assay: immunoSEQ multiplex PCR; the TCRdb copy retains only in-frame clones and omits some. The profile covers tens of thousands of clones, with 85% appearing a single time and 8.5% taken by the ten largest. The source of the sample is a study of glioma-infiltrating T cells after dendritic cell vaccination. Time point defined: after dendritic cell vaccination, including at tumor progression/relapse.

The rearrangement links TRBV6-5 to TRBJ2-5; the D gene is possibly TRBD1 (6 bases). Sequences were derived from blood, sampled after dendritic cell vaccination. The sequence was obtained from a human donor with glioblastoma. DNA for the CDR3: TGTGCCAGCAGATGGACAGCAGTGGGGGAGACCCAGTACTTC. It translates to CASRWTAVGETQYF.